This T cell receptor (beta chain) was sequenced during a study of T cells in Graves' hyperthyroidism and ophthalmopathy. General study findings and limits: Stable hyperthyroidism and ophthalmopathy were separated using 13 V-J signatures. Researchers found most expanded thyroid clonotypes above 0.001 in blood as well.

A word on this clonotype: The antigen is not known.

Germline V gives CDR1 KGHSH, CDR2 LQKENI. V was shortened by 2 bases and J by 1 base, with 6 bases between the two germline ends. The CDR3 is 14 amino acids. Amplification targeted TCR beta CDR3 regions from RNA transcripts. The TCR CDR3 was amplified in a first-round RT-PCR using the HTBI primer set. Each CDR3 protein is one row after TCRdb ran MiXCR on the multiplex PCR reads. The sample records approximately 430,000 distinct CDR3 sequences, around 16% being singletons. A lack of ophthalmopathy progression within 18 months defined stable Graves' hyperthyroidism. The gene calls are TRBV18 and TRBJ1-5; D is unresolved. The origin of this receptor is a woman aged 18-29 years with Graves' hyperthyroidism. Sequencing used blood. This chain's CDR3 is CASSPKQSNQPQHF. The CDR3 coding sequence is TGTGCCAGCTCACCAAAACAAAGCAATCAGCCCCAGCATTTT.